The rows below give T cell receptor beta chains drawn from one sample of a study of Tregs in tolerant kidney transplant recipients. Assay used: immunoSEQ multiplex PCR; TCRdb lists only in-frame clones, some missing. The table shows 45,000 or so clones, with around nine tenths occurring only once. Here the sequenced sample was CD8+ T cells from blood (PBMCs), taken 12 months after the transplant. These receptor sequences come from a human patient who received a combined kidney and bone marrow transplant. Certain T cells may be donor cells from the graft. Each CDR3 is given with its conserved first and last residue. The D gene is left open where the match is weak. Where a row states a size, it is once, few, many or the class of an expanded clone; other rows omit it.

CDR3nt	CDR3aa	j_gene	d_gene	abundance	v_gene
TGCGCCAGCAGCTTGTTGCCGAGGCTATGGCCGATCGCCGGGGAGCTGTTTTTT	CASSLLPRLWPIAGELFF	TRBJ2-2	.	.	TRBV5-1
TGTGCCAGCAGCGTAGATAGCGGGACGTCCTACGAGCAGTACTTC	CASSVDSGTSYEQYF	TRBJ2-7	TRBD2	.	TRBV9
TGTGCCAGCAGCCTAGCCCCGGGGGTCACAGATACGCAGTATTTT	CASSLAPGVTDTQYF	TRBJ2-3	.	.	TRBV7-6
TGTGCCAGCAGCTTAGGATCAACGTCGGGAGAAAAACTGTTTTTT	CASSLGSTSGEKLFF	TRBJ1-4	.	few	TRBV5-8
TGTGCCAGCAGTGAACTGGGGGGCAGGGAGGGGAGCACAGATACGCAGTATTTT	CASSELGGREGSTDTQYF	TRBJ2-3	.	.	TRBV25-1
TGTGCCAGCAGCGCGGGACCGAATAAGCTGTACAATGAGCAGTTCTTC	CASSAGPNKLYNEQFF	TRBJ2-1	.	.	TRBV7-9
TGTGCCAGCAGCTTGGCAGGGGGGAACACTGAAGCTTTCTTT	CASSLAGGNTEAFF	TRBJ1-1	TRBD1	.	TRBV5-6
TGTGCCACCAACTTCGATTTATCAAACAATTCACCCCTCCACTTT	CATNFDLSNNSPLHF	TRBJ1-6	.	.	TRBV6-1
TGTGCCAGCAGCTTAGAGGGGACAGGCGACGAGCAGTACTTC	CASSLEGTGDEQYF	TRBJ2-7	TRBD1	.	TRBV7-8
TGTGCCAGCAGCGGATTGGCGGGAGTGTTGGAGACCCAGTACTTC	CASSGLAGVLETQYF	TRBJ2-5	TRBD2	.	TRBV9
TGTGCCAGCAGCATTGCTAGCGGGGGGGCCCCAGATACGCAGTATTTT	CASSIASGGAPDTQYF	TRBJ2-3	TRBD2	.	TRBV7-9
TGTGCCAGCAGTGAGGGACTAGCGGGGGGGTTGGAGACCCAGTACTTC	CASSEGLAGGLETQYF	TRBJ2-5	TRBD2	.	TRBV6-1
TGTGCCAGCAGAAACCGGGACAGGATAAACAATGAGCAGTTCTTC	CASRNRDRINNEQFF	TRBJ2-1	TRBD1	.	TRBV28
TGTGCCAGCAGCGGCCGGGCAAGGCGGGGCAATCAGCCCCAGCATTTT	CASSGRARRGNQPQHF	TRBJ1-5	.	.	TRBV7-8
TGCGCCAGCAGCTATCCGGGGGAGACCCAGTACTTC	CASSYPGETQYF	TRBJ2-5	.	.	TRBV4-1
TGTGCCAGCAGCCACTTCACAGATACGCAGTATTTT	CASSHFTDTQYF	TRBJ2-3	.	.	TRBV16
TGTGCCAGCAGCTTGAGCTGGGCCGGTACAAATCAGCCCCAGCATTTT	CASSLSWAGTNQPQHF	TRBJ1-5	.	.	TRBV5-8
TGTGCCAGCAGCTCCTTAGATAAAAAACTGTTTTTT	CASSSLDKKLFF	TRBJ1-4	.	.	TRBV5-4
TGTGCCATCAGTGATGCAGGGAATGGCTACACCTTC	CAISDAGNGYTF	TRBJ1-2	.	few	TRBV10-3
TGTGCCAGCAGTTACCACCCGGGAGATACGCAGTATTTT	CASSYHPGDTQYF	TRBJ2-3	.	.	TRBV6-6
TGTGCCAGCAGCCTCGTGCGGGAAGAGACCCAGTACTTC	CASSLVREETQYF	TRBJ2-5	.	.	TRBV7-7
TGCGCCAGCAGCCAAGTTGTAGACAGTAACCCCACAGATACGCAGTATTTT	CASSQVVDSNPTDTQYF	TRBJ2-3	.	.	TRBV4-3
TGTGCCAGCGGGGACAGCTGGGAGCAGTACTTC	CASGDSWEQYF	TRBJ2-7	TRBD1	.	TRBV27
TGCGCCAGCAGCCCGACAGAGGCTGGAAACACCATATATTTT	CASSPTEAGNTIYF	TRBJ1-3	.	few	TRBV4-3
TGTGCCAGCAGCCGAACGGCAGGGGAATTACCAACTGGCTACACCTTC	CASSRTAGELPTGYTF	TRBJ1-2	.	.	TRBV16
TGTGCCAACGAACAGGGCACCAGCTCCTACAATGAGCAGTTCTTC	CANEQGTSSYNEQFF	TRBJ2-1	.	.	TRBV27
TGTGCCAGCAGCTTGGGCGTGTTGGGCAGGGGCTTTTTGGATGAGCAGTTCTTC	CASSLGVLGRGFLDEQFF	TRBJ2-1	.	few	TRBV4-2
TGTGCCAGCAGTGCGGGGACGGGACATCGGACCTACGAGCAGTACTTC	CASSAGTGHRTYEQYF	TRBJ2-7	.	few	TRBV2
TGTGCCAGCAGTCCGAGCGGGGCTAACAATGAGCAGTTCTTC	CASSPSGANNEQFF	TRBJ2-1	TRBD2	.	TRBV27
TGTGCCATCAGTGAGTCTGGAGGGGGCGCGGGAGGCTACACCTTC	CAISESGGGAGGYTF	TRBJ1-2	TRBD1	.	TRBV10-3
TGTGCCAGCAATCTGGCCCCAAATGAAAAACTGTTTTTT	CASNLAPNEKLFF	TRBJ1-4	.	.	TRBV7-8
TGTGCCAGTAGTATTCTAGCGGGAGGCTCCACAGATACGCAGTATTTT	CASSILAGGSTDTQYF	TRBJ2-3	TRBD2	.	TRBV19
TGTGCCAGCAGCTTGGTTGTGACTAGGGGCTACGAGCAGTACTTC	CASSLVVTRGYEQYF	TRBJ2-7	.	.	TRBV5-5
TGTGCCAGCAGCGTAGGGACAGCCTACGAGCAGTACTTC	CASSVGTAYEQYF	TRBJ2-7	.	.	TRBV9
TGTGCCAGCAGCCTCAGGCCGGGACTAGCGGGAGTGGGGGATACGCAGTATTTT	CASSLRPGLAGVGDTQYF	TRBJ2-3	TRBD2	.	TRBV7-9
TGTGCCAGTAGTACCGGACTGGTTTACGAGCAGTACTTC	CASSTGLVYEQYF	TRBJ2-7	.	.	TRBV19
TGTGCCAGCAGTTCCCGAGGTACGGCTGGAAACACCATATATTTT	CASSSRGTAGNTIYF	TRBJ1-3	.	.	TRBV6-6
TGTGCCAGCAGCTTAGTGGTGGGAGGGCCTACCGGGGAGCTGTTTTTT	CASSLVVGGPTGELFF	TRBJ2-2	TRBD2	.	TRBV11-2
TGTGCCAGCAGTTTCCTCCCGAACACTGAAGCTTTCTTT	CASSFLPNTEAFF	TRBJ1-1	.	.	TRBV28
TGTGCCAGCAGTGCGACAGTCTCTGGAAACACCATATATTTT	CASSATVSGNTIYF	TRBJ1-3	.	.	TRBV6-5
TGTGCCAGCACTCTCCGGGGGATCCCCTACGAGCAGTACTTC	CASTLRGIPYEQYF	TRBJ2-7	.	.	TRBV13
TGTGCCACCAGCGGGGGACAGGGGATCGGTCAGCCCCAGCATTTT	CATSGGQGIGQPQHF	TRBJ1-5	TRBD1	.	TRBV15